The 30 T cell receptor beta chains reported below all come from one sample, sequenced in a study of cytomegalovirus exposure and HLA in healthy donors. The study ran its PCR with 60 Vbeta and 13 Jbeta primers. The protocol was immunoSEQ multiplex PCR, while the TCRdb copy is restricted to in-frame clones and leaves out a portion. The sample yields 85,000 to 120,000 clones, roughly 80% seen once. Sequencing input: PBMCs. Source of these receptors: a man between 50 and 59 years old in good health and CMV-seronegative.

This rearrangement joins TRBV5-8 to TRBJ2-5; D might be TRBD1 (5 bases). The CDR3 covers 15 residues. V lost 3 bases to trimming and J lost 4 bases, with 16 bases between them. The germline gives CDR1 SGHTS, CDR2 YDEGEE. This CDR3 is CASSYQGIGGETQYF. The CDR3 DNA reads as TGTGCCAGCAGCTATCAGGGAATCGGCGGAGAGACCCAGTACTTC.

This chain uses TRBV7-2 with TRBJ1-5; D not certain. Germline V gives CDR1 SGHTA, CDR2 FQGNSA. Trimming cost V 5 bases and J 12 bases, with 11 bases left between them. The CDR3 contains 11 residues. The CDR3 bases are TGTGCCAGCAGCCCTGGAGAGGGCCAGCATTTT. Translating gives CASSPGEGQHF.

This chain joins TRBV11-3 and TRBJ2-7; D perhaps matches TRBD2 (6 bases). Trimming took off 5 bases at V and 2 bases at J, with 16 bases between the two ends. Germline CDR1 and CDR2: SGHNT and YENEEA. This CDR3 spans 15 amino acids. The CDR3 DNA is TGTGCCAGCAGCCCACGAGCGGGTCGAACCTACGAGCAGTACTTC. Amino acid sequence: CASSPRAGRTYEQYF. Combining the CDR3 with reference TRBV11-3 and TRBJ2-7 gives the whole variable domain EAGVVQSPRYKIIEKKQPVAFWCNPISGHNTLYWYLQNLGQGPELLIRYENEEAVDDSQLPKDRFSAERLKGVDSTLKIQPAELGDSAVYLCASSPRAGRTYEQYFGPGTRLTVT.

This chain connects TRBV6-5 to TRBJ1-1; 7 bases match TRBD1. The CDR3 totals 15 residues. V was pared by 6 bases and J by 4 bases, with 11 bases of the junction left unmatched. Germline CDR1 reads MNHEY; CDR2 reads SVGAGI. The CDR3 DNA reads as TGTGCCAGCAGGGGAGACAGGGTAAGTCGCACTGAAGCTTTCTTT. This encodes CASRGDRVSRTEAFF.

The V and J genes are TRBV27 and TRBJ2-1; 7 bases map to TRBD1. This CDR3 has 14 amino acids. After removal of 4 bases from V and 7 bases from J, the junction contained 7 bases not matched to a gene. Looked up from germline, CDR1 is MNHEY and CDR2 is SMNVEV (reference sequence). This CDR3 reads CASSYDREMNEQFF. The CDR3 DNA is TGTGCCAGCAGTTATGACAGGGAGATGAATGAGCAGTTCTTC.

This chain links TRBV19 with TRBJ1-6; 10 nucleotides align to TRBD1. This CDR3 spans 16 amino acids. The J segment lost 5 bases and the V segment lost 8 bases, leaving 9 bases of the junction unmatched. Germline V gives CDR1 LNHDA, CDR2 SQIVND (reference sequence). CDR3 sequence reads: CASSSGGTGDNSPLHF. The CDR3 DNA sequence: TGTGCCAGTTCTTCCGGGGGGACAGGGGATAATTCACCCCTCCACTTT.

The chain carries TRBV6-6 and TRBJ2-6; tentative D call: TRBD2 (5 bases). Germline CDR1 is MNHNY and CDR2 is SVGAGI (reference sequence). This CDR3 contains 15 residues. Trimming removed 5 bases at V and 2 bases at J, with 10 bases between. The CDR3 DNA reads TGTGCCAGCAGTACCCCCGGGGCTGGGGCCAACGTCCTGACTTTC. Translated, it gives CASSTPGAGANVLTF.

CDR3 in DNA: TGTGCCAGCAGCGCCCAAGTGGGGGCCGATCAGCCCCAGCATTTT. It encodes CASSAQVGADQPQHF. The chain links TRBV6-1 to TRBJ1-5; TRBD1 might be the D (6 bases). CDR3 length equals 15 residues. Germline loops: CDR1 MNHNS, CDR2 SASEGT. Trimming pared 6 bases from V and 5 bases from J, leaving 17 bases between.

The V gene is TRBV28, the J gene TRBJ1-2; D uncertain. V dropped 8 bases and J dropped 5 bases, with 12 bases sitting between them. Germline values: CDR1 MDHEN, CDR2 SYDVKM. There are 12 residues in the CDR3. As DNA, the CDR3 is TGTGCCAGCGGGAGGGCAGAGTATGGCTACACCTTC. This encodes CASGRAEYGYTF.

V usage is TRBV28 and J usage is TRBJ1-5; D is unresolved. Germline V lookup: CDR1 MDHEN, CDR2 SYDVKM. CDR3 length: 13 residues. The V end was cut by 7 bases, the J end by 0 bases, with 7 bases between. CDR3 bases: TGTGCCAGCACCTCTTATAGCAATCAGCCCCAGCATTTT. It specifies CASTSYSNQPQHF.

The chain combines TRBV9 with TRBJ2-3; D is ambiguous. Trimming left V 0 bases short and J 5 bases short, with 10 bases between. The germline V gene has CDR1 SGDLS and CDR2 YYNGEE. The CDR3 spans 14 residues. The CDR3 here is CASSVVVNGDTQYF. In nucleotides, the CDR3 is TGTGCCAGCAGCGTAGTAGTCAACGGAGATACGCAGTATTTT. Full variable domain (remainder filled in from reference TRBV9 and TRBJ2-3): DSGVTQTPKHLITATGQRVTLRCSPRSGDLSVYWYQQSLDQGLQFLIQYYNGEERAKGNILERFSAQQFPDLHSELNLSSLELGDSALYFCASSVVVNGDTQYFGPGTRLTVL.

This sequence joins TRBV15 and TRBJ2-4, with D possibly being TRBD2 (5 bases). Trimming removed 5 bases from V and 7 bases from J, with 18 bases in between. This CDR3 contains 15 residues. Germline assignment: CDR1 LNHNV and CDR2 YYDKDF (reference sequence). CDR3: CATSVARTSGNIQYF. CDR3 nucleotide sequence: TGTGCCACCAGCGTCGCGCGAACTAGTGGGAACATTCAGTACTTC.

This clone occurred a few times. The chain couples TRBV6-1 to TRBJ2-3, with 7 bases that match TRBD2. CDR1 is MNHNS and CDR2 is SASEGT in the germline V gene. The CDR3 is 12 residues long. The ends lost 11 bases at V and 3 bases at J; junction bases unmatched: 5. CDR3 DNA sequence: TGTGCCGTAGCGGGTGGGACAGATACGCAGTATTTT. It specifies CAVAGGTDTQYF.

CDR3 protein: CASSSEGGGEPQHF. Written as DNA, the CDR3 is TGTGCCAGCAGTAGTGAAGGGGGGGGAGAGCCCCAGCATTTT. This chain links TRBV6-4 with TRBJ1-5, with D maybe TRBD1 (6 bases). CDR1 MRHNA and CDR2 SNTAGT come from the germline V gene. The CDR3 covers 14 residues. The V gene lost 5 bases and the J gene lost 8 bases, with 16 bases spanning the gap.

The chain couples TRBV6-6 to TRBJ2-2, with TRBD1 identical over 8 bases. The CDR3 is 12 residues long. Germline V gene data show CDR1 as MNHNY and CDR2 as SVGAGI (reference sequence). J gave up 6 bases and V 6 bases, and 0 bases lay outside the gene matches. CDR3 in amino acids: CASRDRAGELFF. The DNA of the CDR3 is TGTGCCAGCAGGGACAGGGCCGGGGAGCTGTTTTTT.

This clone appeared once. This sequence joins TRBV11-2 and TRBJ2-3; TRBD2 is a possible D gene (6 bases). Germline loops: CDR1 SGHAT, CDR2 FQNNGV. Trimming cost V 2 bases and J 4 bases, with 13 bases left between them. The CDR3 contains 15 residues. The CDR3 region has the DNA TGTGCCAGCAGCTTAATAGGCGGGGAAGCAGATACGCAGTATTTT. Protein: CASSLIGGEADTQYF.

The chain recombines TRBV10-1 with TRBJ1-5; TRBD1 might be the D (6 bases). Germline lookup yields CDR1 WNHNN and CDR2 SYGVQD (reference sequence). Trimming left V 6 bases short and J 6 bases short, with 12 bases between. The CDR3 consists of 13 residues. This CDR3 reads CASSTGLGQPQHF. The CDR3 nucleotides are TGCGCCAGCAGCACAGGGTTGGGTCAGCCCCAGCATTTT.

This clone was seen a single time. V and J are TRBV11-1 and TRBJ1-1; possibly TRBD1 for D (5 bases). The CDR3 contains 13 residues. Germline CDR1 is SGHAT and CDR2 is FQDESV (reference sequence). Trimming removed 6 bases from V and 0 bases from J, with 8 bases in between. The CDR3 sequence: CASSRQLNTEAFF. CDR3 DNA sequence: TGTGCCAGCAGTCGACAGTTGAACACTGAAGCTTTCTTT.

The chain recombines TRBV5-4 with TRBJ1-2, with 10 bases matching TRBD1. In germline, CDR1 is SGHNT, CDR2 YYREEE (reference sequence). V was clipped by 5 bases and J by 9 bases; unmatched bases: 10. The CDR3 is 14 residues long. In nucleotides, the CDR3 is TGTGCCAGCAGGCTCGGGACAGGGGTTTTGAGCTACACCTTC. It specifies CASRLGTGVLSYTF. Combining the CDR3 with reference TRBV5-4 and TRBJ1-2 gives the whole variable domain ETGVTQSPTHLIKTRGQQVTLRCSSQSGHNTVSWYQQALGQGPQFIFQYYREEENGRGNFPPRFSGLQFPNYSSELNVNALELDDSALYLCASRLGTGVLSYTFGSGTRLTVV.

V gene TRBV7-9 combines with J gene TRBJ2-5; 10 bases agree with TRBD2. J gave up 5 bases and V 2 bases, and 8 bases lay outside the gene matches. Per the germline V gene, CDR1 is SEHNR and CDR2 is FQNEAQ (reference sequence). The CDR3 length is 16 residues. The CDR3 DNA reads as TGTGCCAGCAGCTTACTAGCGGGGGATTCTAGGGAGACCCAGTACTTC. The encoded protein is CASSLLAGDSRETQYF.

This clone occurred once. The chain combines TRBV4-1 with TRBJ2-2, with 10 bases that match TRBD2. Germline values: CDR1 MGHRA, CDR2 YSYEKL. The CDR3 is made up of 18 amino acids. The trim removed 0 bases at V and 7 bases at J, leaving 11 bases unmatched. CDR3: CASSQDRWSGGEGGELFF. In nucleotides, the CDR3 is TGCGCCAGCAGCCAAGATCGGTGGAGCGGGGGGGAAGGCGGGGAGCTGTTTTTT.

This chain connects TRBV10-3 to TRBJ2-7; 7 nucleotides align to TRBD1. This CDR3 spans 15 amino acids. In germline, CDR1 is ENHRY, CDR2 SYGVKD. V gave up 4 bases and J gave up 5 bases; unmatched junction bases: 11. This CDR3 reads CAISVSGTAQHEQYF. The CDR3 region has the DNA TGTGCCATCAGTGTTTCGGGGACAGCCCAGCACGAGCAGTACTTC.

This clone occurred once. As DNA, the CDR3 is TGCGCCAGCAGCTTAGATCCCGGGGGGAATAATGAAAAACTGTTTTTT. This encodes CASSLDPGGNNEKLFF. V is TRBV5-1 and J is TRBJ1-4, with D tentatively TRBD1 (5 bases). Germline values: CDR1 SGHRS, CDR2 YFSETQ. Trimming took off 2 bases at V and 4 bases at J, with 15 bases between the two ends. The CDR3 spans 16 residues.

The chain couples TRBV6-1 to TRBJ2-7; 10 positions agree with TRBD1. This CDR3 region has 15 residues. V lost 5 bases and J lost 1; bases outside the gene matches: 5. Per germline, CDR1 MNHNS and CDR2 SASEGT. DNA of the CDR3: TGTGCCAGCAGTAGACAGGGGGCGAGATCCTACGAGCAGTACGTC. As protein: CASSRQGARSYEQYV.

This chain's CDR3 is CASSLLSAQGSYEQYF. The CDR3 region has the DNA TGTGCCAGCAGCTTACTAAGCGCACAGGGGTCCTACGAGCAGTACTTC. The V call is TRBV5-4, the J call TRBJ2-7; 7 bases agree with TRBD1. The V gene end was trimmed by 2 bases and the J gene end by 1 base; junction bases not matched to a gene: 9. CDR1 SGHNT and CDR2 YYREEE come from the germline V gene (reference sequence). CDR3 length equals 16 residues.

J is TRBJ1-2 and V is TRBV9; the D is unclear. Between the trimmed V and J ends, which lost 3 bases and 7 bases, there was a span of 10 bases. Germline CDR1 and CDR2: SGDLS and YYNGEE. The CDR3 spans 12 residues. This CDR3 reads CASSAPPRGYTF. CDR3 sequence (DNA): TGTGCCAGCAGCGCCCCTCCTCGTGGCTACACCTTC.

The chain has TRBV2 and TRBJ2-5; D is uncertain. Trimming took off 8 bases at V and 2 bases at J, with 6 bases between the two ends. The CDR3 loop spans 11 amino acids. The germline V gene encodes CDR1 SNHLY and CDR2 FYNNEI. CDR3 amino acids: CASEQQETQYF. For the CDR3, the DNA is TGTGCCAGCGAACAGCAAGAGACCCAGTACTTC. The variable domain in full, with the rest retrieved from reference TRBV2 and TRBJ2-5, is EPEVTQTPSHQVTQMGQEVILRCVPISNHLYFYWYRQILGQKVEFLVSFYNNEISEKSEIFDDQFSVERPDGSNFTLKIRSTKLEDSAMYFCASEQQETQYFGPGTRLLVL.

The chain is built from TRBV5-4 and TRBJ1-1, with D perhaps matching TRBD1 (6 bases). This CDR3 spans 14 amino acids. Germline V lookup: CDR1 SGHNT, CDR2 YYREEE (reference sequence). Trimming left V 0 bases short and J 6 bases short, with 12 bases between. The CDR3 sequence: CASSLEAGVAEAFF. The CDR3 DNA is TGTGCCAGCAGCTTGGAGGCAGGGGTGGCTGAAGCTTTCTTT.

The V and J genes are TRBV7-9 and TRBJ2-7, with 10 bases fitting TRBD1. V trimming: 5 bases; J trimming: 2 bases; junction bases outside the gene matches: 9. The CDR3 length is 16 residues. Per germline, CDR1 SEHNR and CDR2 FQNEAQ (reference sequence). CDR3: CASSRYRDRGAYEQYF. CDR3 nucleotides: TGTGCCAGCAGCCGTTACCGGGACAGGGGCGCCTACGAGCAGTACTTC.

The chain uses TRBV29-1 and TRBJ2-1; no clear D. Germline-derived CDR1 and CDR2 are SQVTM and ANQGSEA. With 7 bases removed from V and 0 bases from J, the gap between germline ends came to 13 bases. CDR3 size: 14 residues. This CDR3 reads CSDDGGSSYNEQFF. CDR3 in DNA: TGCAGCGATGATGGTGGTAGCTCCTACAATGAGCAGTTCTTC.